This TCR beta chain emerged from a study of blood T cell repertoires in COVID-19. This CDR3 has 15 amino acids. With V trimmed by 1 base and J by 6 bases, 5 bases remained unmatched. The germline V gene encodes CDR1 SEHNR and CDR2 FQNEAQ (reference sequence). Only in-frame clones appear in the TCRdb table, and some are missing; sequencing was by immunoSEQ multiplex PCR. The sample gives fewer than 200,000 clones, 84% of which show up once; approximately 7.7% is in the top ten. The TCR comes from a middle-aged man who had recovered from COVID-19. The rearrangement uses TRBV7-9 and TRBJ2-1; 8 bases agree with TRBD1. Sequences were obtained from peripheral blood. The CDR3 DNA reads as TGTGCCAGCAGCTTAGGCCGGACAGGGCCCAATGAGCAGTTCTTC. Protein product: CASSLGRTGPNEQFF.